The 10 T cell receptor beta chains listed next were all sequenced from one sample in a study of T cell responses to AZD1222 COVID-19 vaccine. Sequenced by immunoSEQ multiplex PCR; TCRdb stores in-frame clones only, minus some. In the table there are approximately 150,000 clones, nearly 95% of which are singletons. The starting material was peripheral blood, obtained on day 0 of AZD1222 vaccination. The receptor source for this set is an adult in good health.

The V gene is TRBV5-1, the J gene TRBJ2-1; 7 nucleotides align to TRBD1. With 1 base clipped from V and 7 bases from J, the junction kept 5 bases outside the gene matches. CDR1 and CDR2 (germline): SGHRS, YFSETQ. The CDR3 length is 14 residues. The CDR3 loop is CASSLSQQGNEQFF. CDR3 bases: TGCGCCAGCAGCTTGAGTCAACAGGGGAATGAGCAGTTCTTC.

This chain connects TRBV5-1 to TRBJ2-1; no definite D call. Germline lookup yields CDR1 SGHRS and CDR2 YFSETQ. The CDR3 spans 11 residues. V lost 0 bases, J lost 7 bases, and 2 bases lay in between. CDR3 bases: TGCGCCAGCAGCTTGGAAAATGAGCAGTTCTTC. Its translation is CASSLENEQFF.

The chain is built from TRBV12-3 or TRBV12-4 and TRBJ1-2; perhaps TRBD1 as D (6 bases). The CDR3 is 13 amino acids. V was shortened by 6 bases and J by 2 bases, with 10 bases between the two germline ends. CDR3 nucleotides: TGTGCCAGCAGGAGGACAGCAAACTATGGCTACACCTTC. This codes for CASRRTANYGYTF.

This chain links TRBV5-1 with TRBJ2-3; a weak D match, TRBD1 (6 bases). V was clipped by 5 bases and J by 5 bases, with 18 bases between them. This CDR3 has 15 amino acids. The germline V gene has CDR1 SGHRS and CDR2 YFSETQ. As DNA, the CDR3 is TGCGCCAGCAGGGGAGCGGACAGTGGCTTAGATACGCAGTATTTT. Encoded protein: CASRGADSGLDTQYF. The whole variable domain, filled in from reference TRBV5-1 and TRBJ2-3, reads KAGVTQTPRYLIKTRGQQVTLSCSPISGHRSVSWYQQTPGQGLQFLFEYFSETQRNKGNFPGRFSGRQFSNSRSEMNVSTLELGDSALYLCASRGADSGLDTQYFGPGTRLTVL.

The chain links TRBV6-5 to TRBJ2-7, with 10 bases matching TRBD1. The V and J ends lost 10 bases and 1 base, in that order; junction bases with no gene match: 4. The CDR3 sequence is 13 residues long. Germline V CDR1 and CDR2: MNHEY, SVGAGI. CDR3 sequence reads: CATTGGFSYEQYF. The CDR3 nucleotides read TGTGCCACGACAGGGGGCTTTTCCTACGAGCAGTACTTC.

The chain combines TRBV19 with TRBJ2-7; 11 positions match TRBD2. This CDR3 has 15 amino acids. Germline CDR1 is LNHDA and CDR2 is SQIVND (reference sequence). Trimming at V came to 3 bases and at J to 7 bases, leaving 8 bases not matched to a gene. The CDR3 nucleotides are TGTGCCAGTAGTATCCTAGCGGGAGGACCGGAAGAGCAGTACTTC. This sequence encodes CASSILAGGPEEQYF.

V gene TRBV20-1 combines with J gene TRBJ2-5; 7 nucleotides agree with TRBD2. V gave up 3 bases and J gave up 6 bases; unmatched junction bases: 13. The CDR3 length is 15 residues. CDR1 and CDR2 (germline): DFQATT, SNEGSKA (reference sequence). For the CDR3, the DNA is TGCAGTGCTAGTGGGGGGAGGGCCCCGGGTCAGACCCAGTACTTC. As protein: CSASGGRAPGQTQYF.

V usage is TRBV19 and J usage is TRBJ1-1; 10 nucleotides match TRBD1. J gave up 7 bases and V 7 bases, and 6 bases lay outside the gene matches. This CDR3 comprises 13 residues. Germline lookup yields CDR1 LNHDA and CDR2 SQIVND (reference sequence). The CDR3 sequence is CASIDRGLGEAFF. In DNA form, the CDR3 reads TGTGCCAGTATAGACAGGGGGCTCGGTGAAGCTTTCTTT.

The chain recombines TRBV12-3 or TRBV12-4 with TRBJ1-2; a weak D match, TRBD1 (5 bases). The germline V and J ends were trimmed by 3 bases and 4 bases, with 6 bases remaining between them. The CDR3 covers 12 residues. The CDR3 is CASSFQGYGYTF. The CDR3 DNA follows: TGTGCCAGCAGTTTTCAGGGCTATGGCTACACCTTC.

CDR3 sequence reads: CASGLPTYEQYF. CDR3 in DNA: TGTGCCAGCGGACTCCCGACCTACGAGCAGTACTTC. The chain links TRBV7-2 to TRBJ2-7; possibly TRBD2 for D (5 bases). Per germline, CDR1 SGHTA and CDR2 FQGNSA. The CDR3 is 12 amino acids. With 8 bases removed from V and 2 bases from J, the gap between germline ends came to 10 bases. Combining the CDR3 with reference TRBV7-2 and TRBJ2-7 gives the whole variable domain GAGVSQSPSNKVTEKGKDVELRCDPISGHTALYWYRQSLGQGLEFLIYFQGNSAPDKSGLPSDRFSAERTGGSVSTLTIQRTQQEDSAVYLCASGLPTYEQYFGPGTRLTVT.